This T cell receptor (beta chain) is drawn from a study of cytomegalovirus exposure and HLA in healthy donors. Study results and caveats: The investigators catalogued 150 to 200 TCR beta chains as cytomegalovirus-associated. Cytomegalovirus status, reportedly, was diagnosed with high specificity and sensitivity by the classifier. Rarity characterized most TCR sequences, yet some public TCRs appeared in many donors.

Details on this clone: The antigen is unknown.

While the first cohort had fewer than 850 subjects, the donors belonged to the separate validation cohort of over a hundred subjects. Some clones are missing from TCRdb's copy, which holds only in-frame ones; the method was immunoSEQ multiplex PCR. This sample has 85,000 to 130,000 clones, with around 89% found just once. Sequenced sample: PBMCs. The receptor comes from a woman under 30 in good health and CMV-seropositive.

CDR3 sequence (DNA): TGTGCCAGCAGTTTCGCCTACAGGGACATAAGGGAGACCCAGTACTTC. Protein: CASSFAYRDIRETQYF. The chain carries TRBV28 and TRBJ2-5; D possibly corresponds to TRBD1 (6 bases). CDR3 length equals 16 residues. Germline assignment: CDR1 MDHEN and CDR2 SYDVKM. Between the trimmed V and J ends, which lost 3 bases and 5 bases, there was a span of 19 bases.